These 3 T cell receptor beta chains originate from one sample sequenced in a study of cytomegalovirus exposure and HLA in healthy donors. PCR was performed using 60 Vbeta and 13 Jbeta primers. The protocol was immunoSEQ multiplex PCR, while the TCRdb copy is restricted to in-frame clones and leaves out a portion. The data show 85,000 to 100,000 clones, around 67% seen once. Material: PBMCs. Every receptor here comes from a human donor in good health.

This clone was counted a few times. V usage is TRBV7-2 and J usage is TRBJ2-7; no firm D call. The CDR3 sequence is 11 residues long. The V and J ends lost 3 bases and 3 bases respectively, with 3 bases between them. CDR1 and CDR2 from the germline V gene are SGHTA and FQGNSA. The CDR3 loop is CASSFSYEQYF. DNA of the CDR3: TGTGCCAGCAGCTTTAGCTACGAGCAGTACTTC.

This clone showed up just once. This rearrangement joins TRBV10-3 to TRBJ2-7; TRBD2 agrees at 8 bases. This CDR3 has 12 residues. Germline V CDR1 and CDR2: ENHRY, SYGVKD. The trim removed 10 bases at V and 2 bases at J, leaving 4 bases unmatched. The CDR3 sequence: CATGLAPYEQYF. The CDR3 bases are TGTGCCACCGGACTAGCCCCCTACGAGCAGTACTTC.

This chain links TRBV2 with TRBJ2-3, with 9 bases identical to TRBD2. V trimming: 4 bases; J trimming: 1 base; junction bases outside the gene matches: 6. Per the germline V gene, CDR1 is SNHLY and CDR2 is FYNNEI. The CDR3 is 16 amino acids. The DNA of the CDR3 is TGTGCCAGCAGTGTAGGTAGCGGGGGCCGCACAGATACGCAGTATTTT. It translates to CASSVGSGGRTDTQYF.